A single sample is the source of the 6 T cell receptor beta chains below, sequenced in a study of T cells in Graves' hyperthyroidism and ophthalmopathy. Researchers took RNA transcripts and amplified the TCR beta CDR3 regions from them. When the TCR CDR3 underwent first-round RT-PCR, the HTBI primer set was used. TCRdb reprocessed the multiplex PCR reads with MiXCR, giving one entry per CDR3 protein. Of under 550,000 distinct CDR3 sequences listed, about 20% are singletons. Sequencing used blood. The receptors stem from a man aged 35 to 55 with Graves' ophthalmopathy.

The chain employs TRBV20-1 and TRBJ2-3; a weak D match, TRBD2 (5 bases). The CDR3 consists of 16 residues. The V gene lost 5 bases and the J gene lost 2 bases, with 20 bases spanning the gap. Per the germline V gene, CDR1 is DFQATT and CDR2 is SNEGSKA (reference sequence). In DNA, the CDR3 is TGCAGTGCTCAAGCGGATACCGTTTCTTCCACAGATACGCAGTATTTT. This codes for CSAQADTVSSTDTQYF.

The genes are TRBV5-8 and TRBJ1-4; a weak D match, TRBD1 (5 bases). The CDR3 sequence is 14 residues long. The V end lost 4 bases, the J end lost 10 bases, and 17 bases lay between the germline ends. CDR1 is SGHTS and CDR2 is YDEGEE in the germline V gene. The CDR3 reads CASSPPGLQVKLFF. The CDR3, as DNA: TGTGCCAGCAGCCCCCCGGGGCTGCAAGTAAAACTGTTTTTT.

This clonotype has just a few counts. CDR3 in DNA: TGTGCCAGCAGCGCCGGGAGCGGGAAAGAAACTTACGAGCAGTACTTC. Its translation is CASSAGSGKETYEQYF. This rearrangement joins TRBV9 to TRBJ2-7, with 7 nucleotides matching TRBD2. Germline assignment: CDR1 SGDLS and CDR2 YYNGEE. Unmatched junction bases numbered 13, after V lost 3 bases and J lost 4 bases. The CDR3 length is 16 residues. The variable domain in full, with the rest retrieved from reference TRBV9 and TRBJ2-7, is DSGVTQTPKHLITATGQRVTLRCSPRSGDLSVYWYQQSLDQGLQFLIQYYNGEERAKGNILERFSAQQFPDLHSELNLSSLELGDSALYFCASSAGSGKETYEQYFGPGTRLTVT.

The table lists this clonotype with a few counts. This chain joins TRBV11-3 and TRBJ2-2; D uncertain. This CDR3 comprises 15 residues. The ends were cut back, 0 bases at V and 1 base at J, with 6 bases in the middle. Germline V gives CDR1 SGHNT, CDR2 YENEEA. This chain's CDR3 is CASSLDRLNTGELFF. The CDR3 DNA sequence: TGTGCCAGCAGCTTAGACAGGCTGAACACCGGGGAGCTGTTTTTT.

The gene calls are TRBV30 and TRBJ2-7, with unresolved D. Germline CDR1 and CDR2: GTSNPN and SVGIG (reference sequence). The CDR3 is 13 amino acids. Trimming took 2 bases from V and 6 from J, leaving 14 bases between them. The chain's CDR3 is CAWSRGGTAEQYF. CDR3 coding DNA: TGTGCCTGGAGTCGAGGCGGAACCGCCGAGCAGTACTTC.

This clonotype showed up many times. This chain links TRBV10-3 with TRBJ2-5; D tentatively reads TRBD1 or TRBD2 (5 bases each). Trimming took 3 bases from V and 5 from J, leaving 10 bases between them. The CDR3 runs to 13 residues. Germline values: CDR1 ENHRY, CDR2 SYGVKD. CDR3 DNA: TGTGCCATCAGTGAAATTGGGGGTGAGACCCAGTACTTC. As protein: CAISEIGGETQYF.